Presented here are 18 T cell receptor beta chains from one specimen sequenced in a study of T cells in Graves' hyperthyroidism and ophthalmopathy. TCR beta CDR3 sequences were amplified from RNA transcripts. First-round RT-PCR with HTBI primers amplified the TCR CDR3 region. One entry per CDR3 protein results from TCRdb running MiXCR on the multiplex PCR reads. The top ten clones hold 30% to 40% of a sample with more than 35,000 distinct CDR3 sequences, about 52% of them seen once. Sequencing used peripheral blood or thyroid tissue (not recorded which). These receptors all stem from a woman aged 45-60 years with Graves' hyperthyroidism.

This clonotype was found many times. V is TRBV7-9 and J is TRBJ2-7; a weak D match, TRBD2 (6 bases). The germline V gene has CDR1 SEHNR and CDR2 FQNEAQ (reference sequence). Deletions cut 1 base from V and 1 base from J, with 8 bases between. The CDR3 runs to 14 residues. This CDR3 reads CASSLVGGSYEQYF. CDR3 sequence (DNA): TGTGCCAGCAGCTTAGTGGGGGGTTCCTACGAGCAGTACTTC.

This clonotype was found many times. This CDR3 is missing its conserved last phenylalanine or tryptophan, likely due to a read error. This chain uses TRBV9 with TRBJ2-7; 8 bases are shared with TRBD2. Germline CDR1 SGDLS, CDR2 YYNGEE. V shed 3 bases, J shed 6 bases, and the junction held 11 bases outside the gene matches. The CDR3 is made up of 15 amino acids. CDR3 in amino acids: CASSAGGLAGGEQYL. DNA for the CDR3: TGTGCCAGCAGCGCCGGGGGTTTGGCGGGAGGCGAGCAGTACCTC.

About this clonotype: The junction and the germline gene differ at one end; a read error may be behind it. The V call is TRBV11-1, the J call TRBJ2-7; D is perhaps TRBD2 (5 bases). Germline-derived CDR1 and CDR2 are SGHAT and FQDESV (reference sequence). The CDR3 contains 14 residues. CDR3 DNA: TGCGCCAGCAGCTTAGCCGGGGTTAGCTACGAGCAGTACTTC. Protein: CASSLAGVSYEQYF.

The chain is built from TRBV7-9 and TRBJ1-2; D might be TRBD1 (6 bases). V was shortened by 5 bases and J by 6 bases, with 19 bases between the two germline ends. CDR1 is SEHNR and CDR2 is FQNEAQ in the germline V gene (reference sequence). This CDR3 contains 15 residues. CDR3: CASSGPRGGSNGYTF. The CDR3 DNA follows: TGTGCCAGCAGCGGACCCCGCGGGGGCAGTAATGGCTACACCTTC.

Many counts were recorded for this clonotype. V and J are TRBV6-6 and TRBJ1-1; 8 nucleotides align to TRBD1. With V trimmed by 5 bases and J by 5 bases, 10 bases remained unmatched. This CDR3 has 15 residues. The germline gives CDR1 MNHNY, CDR2 SVGAGI (reference sequence). Here the CDR3 reads CASSGQGLVGTEAFF. CDR3 DNA: TGTGCCAGCAGTGGACAGGGCTTGGTGGGGACTGAAGCTTTCTTT.

This clonotype was detected only a few times. One base away lies a much larger clone, so this may be a sequencing read error. J is TRBJ2-7 and V is TRBV7-3; 7 bases are a match to TRBD1. The germline gives CDR1 SGHTA, CDR2 FQGTGA. The CDR3 has 12 residues. Germline trimming cut 7 bases from V and 4 bases from J; bases unmatched to any gene: 4. In nucleotides, the CDR3 is TGTGCCAGCAACGGACAGGCGTACGAGCAGTACTTC. Translating gives CASNGQAYEQYF. The full variable domain, rest sourced from reference TRBV7-3 and TRBJ2-7, is GAGVSQTPSNKVTEKGKYVELRCDPISGHTALYWYRQSLGQGPEFLIYFQGTGAADDSGLPNDRFFAVRPEGSVSTLKIQRTERGDSAVYLCASNGQAYEQYFGPGTRLTVT.

The V gene is TRBV6-5, the J gene TRBJ1-2, with TRBD1 matching 7 bases. Unmatched junction bases numbered 15, after V lost 0 bases and J lost 8 bases. This CDR3 spans 17 amino acids. The germline gives CDR1 MNHEY, CDR2 SVGAGI. CDR3 DNA sequence: TGTGCCAGCAGTTACTCGGTTTTCGGAGGAGGGGGCGCCGGCTACACCTTC. It yields the protein CASSYSVFGGGGAGYTF.

The chain carries TRBV20-1 and TRBJ2-7, with 7 bases lining up with TRBD2. Germline CDR1 is DFQATT and CDR2 is SNEGSKA (reference sequence). The CDR3 has 15 amino acids. Germline trimming cut 4 bases from V and 2 bases from J; bases unmatched to any gene: 11. Here the CDR3 DNA reads TGCAGTGCTATTGCCGGGACTAACCCTACCTACGAGCAGTACTTC. Its translation: CSAIAGTNPTYEQYF.

Turning to this clonotype: The junction and the germline gene differ at one end; a read error may be behind it. The gene calls are TRBV2 and TRBJ2-5; no clear D. From germline, CDR1 is SNHLY and CDR2 FYNNEI. The CDR3 loop spans 13 amino acids. DNA of the CDR3: TGTACCAGCAGCGCGTACGCGCAGTCTACCCAGTACTTC. Amino acid sequence: CTSSAYAQSTQYF.

This clonotype has just a few counts. J is TRBJ2-5 and V is TRBV25-1; tentative D call: TRBD1 (6 bases). The CDR3 runs 15 residues. Deletions cut 11 bases from V and 0 bases from J, with 19 bases between. Per germline, CDR1 MGHDK and CDR2 SYGVNS. The DNA of the CDR3 is TGTGCCTCCGCCAGGGGAGCGGCGTACCAAGAGACCCAGTACTTC. The encoded protein is CASARGAAYQETQYF.

The table lists this clonotype with a few counts. The chain uses TRBV7-2 and TRBJ1-6, with no clear D. V was cut by 1 base and J by 6 bases, with 10 bases left in between. From germline, CDR1 is SGHTA and CDR2 FQGNSA. This CDR3 is built from 15 residues. The CDR3 nucleotides are TGTGCCAGCAGCTTAGGGGCCAGCGGTAATTCACCCCTCCACTTT. Amino acids: CASSLGASGNSPLHF.

This clonotype has ten or more counts. This sequence joins TRBV12-3 or TRBV12-4 and TRBJ2-3, with 9 bases lining up with TRBD2. The CDR3 runs to 15 residues. V shed 6 bases and J 5 bases; nucleotides not matched to a gene: 9. The CDR3 DNA is TGTGCCAGCAGCCTTATAGCGGGAGTGGTAGATACGCAGTATTTT. Amino acid sequence: CASSLIAGVVDTQYF.

As concerns this clonotype: The germline gene is not matched at one end of the junction; a read error may be the cause. V gene TRBV19 combines with J gene TRBJ1-5; no firm D call. The CDR3 length is 14 residues. CDR1 and CDR2 from the germline V gene are LNHDA and SQIVND (reference sequence). For the CDR3, the DNA is TGTGCCAGTAGACGGTCGGGCAGCAATCAGCCCCGGCATTTT. Translated: CASRRSGSNQPRHF.

This clonotype was recorded at least ten times. V and J are TRBV20-1 and TRBJ2-7; D possibly matches TRBD1 or TRBD2 (7 bases each). This CDR3 region has 13 residues. The V end was cut by 6 bases, the J end by 0 bases, with 12 bases between. Looked up from germline, CDR1 is DFQATT and CDR2 is SNEGSKA (reference sequence). CDR3 sequence reads: CSARGGFSYEQYF. CDR3 nucleotide sequence: TGCAGTGCCAGGGGGGGGTTCTCCTACGAGCAGTACTTC.

This clonotype has only a few counts. As the CDR3 is not closed by the conserved phenylalanine or tryptophan, this likely results from a read error. The DNA is omitted, as the CDR3 cannot be located on it reliably, and the CDR3 follows TCRdb's listing. The rearrangement joins TRBV7-3 to TRBJ2-6; the D segment call TRBD1 is taken from the table without a DNA check. The CDR3 is made up of 8 amino acids, end residues included. From germline, CDR1 is SGHTA and CDR2 FQGTGA. The CDR3 region is CASSPVPT.

At least ten counts were recorded for this clonotype. The chain carries TRBV12-3 or TRBV12-4 and TRBJ1-2; 8 nucleotides agree with TRBD1. The CDR3 spans 14 residues. V lost 5 bases to trimming and J lost 4 bases; unmatched junction nucleotides: 6. The CDR3 nucleotides read TGTGCCAGCAGTATTGGACAGGGTACCTATGGCTACACCTTC. It yields the protein CASSIGQGTYGYTF.

This clonotype was observed a few times. Here the CDR3 omits its conserved ending phenylalanine or tryptophan, so a read error is the likely source. This chain joins TRBV3-1 and TRBJ1-1; D may be TRBD1 (5 bases). Trimming took 4 bases from V and 4 from J, leaving 16 bases between them. This CDR3 region has 15 residues. The germline gives CDR1 LGHDT, CDR2 YNNKEL (reference sequence). CDR3 sequence reads: CASSPRMGQGTEAFL. For the CDR3, the DNA is TGTGCCAGCAGCCCCCGCATGGGGCAAGGCACTGAAGCTTTCCTT.

About this clonotype itself: Since no conserved phenylalanine or tryptophan closes the CDR3, a read error is the likely cause. The gene calls are TRBV6-2 or TRBV6-3 and TRBJ2-3; D gene unclear. Per germline, CDR1 MNHEY and CDR2 SVGEGT. The CDR3 length is 14 residues. CDR3 protein: CAGSYTRGTDTQYL. The CDR3, as DNA: TGTGCCGGCAGTTACACCAGAGGCACAGATACGCAGTATCTT.